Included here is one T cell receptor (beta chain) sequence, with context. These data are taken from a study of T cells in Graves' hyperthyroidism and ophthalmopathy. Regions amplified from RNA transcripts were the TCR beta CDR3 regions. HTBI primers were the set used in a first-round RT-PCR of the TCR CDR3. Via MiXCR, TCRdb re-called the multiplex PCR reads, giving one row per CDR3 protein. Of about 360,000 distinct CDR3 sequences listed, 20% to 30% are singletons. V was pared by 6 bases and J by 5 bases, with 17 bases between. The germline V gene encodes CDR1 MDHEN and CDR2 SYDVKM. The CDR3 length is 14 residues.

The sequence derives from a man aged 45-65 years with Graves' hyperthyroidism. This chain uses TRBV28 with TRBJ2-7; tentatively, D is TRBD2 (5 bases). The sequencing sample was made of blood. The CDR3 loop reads CASRALGESDEQYF. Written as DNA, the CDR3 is TGTGCCAGCAGGGCCCTTGGGGAGTCCGACGAGCAGTACTTC.